The clone carrying this T cell receptor beta chain was seen only a few times. Its cognate antigen is unknown. Unmatched junction bases numbered 5, after V lost 5 bases and J lost 7 bases. CDR3 length: 13 amino acids. In TCRdb, the 5' RACE reads were re-called with MiXCR into one record per CDR3 protein. In the table there are 400,000 to 500,000 distinct CDR3 sequences, roughly 20% of which are singletons. Every one of the donors was a healthy Caucasian. The record originates from a study of identical twins. Whole-study results and caveats: Out-of-frame TCR alpha sharing in monozygotic twins exceeded recombination model predictions. Less excess twin sharing appeared in beta out-of-frame sequences.

This TCR was recovered from a man aged 50 to 59 in good health. V and J are TRBV12-3 or TRBV12-4 and TRBJ2-3, with TRBD1 identical over 8 bases. What was sequenced was naive T cells sorted from blood. CDR3 residues: CASSRTGKNTQYF. The CDR3 DNA is TGTGCCAGCAGTAGGACAGGGAAGAATACGCAGTATTTT.